The 9 T cell receptor beta chains presented below share a single source sample, sequenced in a study of blood T cell repertoires in COVID-19 (dated by TCRdb to 2019 to 2021). Libraries were prepared through the immunoSEQ multiplex PCR assay. TCRdb carries this immuneACCESS record with in-frame sequences only. Its versions omit some clonotypes, under half of them owing to an unresolved V gene in the studies checked, with the rest unexplained. In this sample the table shows about 140,000 clones, roughly 84% of which occur a single time. The ten most abundant clones make up roughly a tenth of the sample. The sequenced material came from peripheral blood. The origin of the receptors is a man aged 55 to 70 with active or convalescent COVID-19.

This clone came up a few times. The chain is built from TRBV10-2 and TRBJ1-1; the match to TRBD1 covers 7 bases. Losses at the gene ends were 4 bases for V and 0 bases for J; bases not matched to a gene: 14. The CDR3 is made up of 18 amino acids. Germline V gene sequence: CDR1 WSHSY, CDR2 SAAADI. The CDR3 coding sequence is TGCGCCAGCAGTGCCCCACTCTCCGGGGGACAGCTGAACACTGAAGCTTTCTTT. This gives the protein CASSAPLSGGQLNTEAFF.

This clone was counted a single time. The chain recombines TRBV5-1 with TRBJ1-1; 8 positions match TRBD1. The CDR3 length is 14 residues. V gave up 6 bases and J gave up 2 bases; unmatched junction bases: 6. In germline, CDR1 is SGHRS, CDR2 YFSETQ. CDR3 sequence: CASTVGTGNTEAFF. The CDR3 nucleotides are TGCGCCAGCACCGTCGGGACAGGAAACACTGAAGCTTTCTTT.

V and J are TRBV7-2 and TRBJ2-3; perhaps TRBD2 as D (6 bases). Looked up from germline, CDR1 is SGHTA and CDR2 is FQGNSA. The CDR3 consists of 16 residues. V was trimmed by 5 bases and J by 2 bases, leaving 17 bases between them. CDR3 sequence: CASSLFRDFATDTQYF. The CDR3 DNA sequence: TGTGCCAGCAGCCTGTTCCGGGACTTCGCCACAGATACGCAGTATTTT. Complete variable domain (other parts from reference TRBV7-2 and TRBJ2-3): GAGVSQSPSNKVTEKGKDVELRCDPISGHTALYWYRQSLGQGLEFLIYFQGNSAPDKSGLPSDRFSAERTGGSVSTLTIQRTQQEDSAVYLCASSLFRDFATDTQYFGPGTRLTVL.

The rearrangement joins TRBV7-8 to TRBJ1-2; 8 nucleotides match TRBD1. In germline, CDR1 is SGHVS, CDR2 FQNEAQ. The V segment lost 8 bases and the J segment 4 bases; nucleotides outside the gene matches: 12. The CDR3 runs 15 residues. The DNA of the CDR3 is TGTGCCAGCGCACCCGGGACAGGACCCGGCTATGGCTACACCTTC. Amino acids: CASAPGTGPGYGYTF.

The V call is TRBV18, the J call TRBJ1-1; D uncertain. CDR1 and CDR2 from the germline V gene are KGHSH and LQKENI. The V end lost 0 bases, the J end lost 6 bases, and 11 bases lay between the germline ends. The CDR3 runs to 14 residues. The CDR3 region has the DNA TGTGCCAGCTCACCACCTTTGGGCGGGGCTGAAGCTTTCTTT. Translation: CASSPPLGGAEAFF. The full variable domain, completed using reference TRBV18 and TRBJ1-1, is NAGVMQNPRHLVRRRGQEARLRCSPMKGHSHVYWYRQLPEEGLKFMVYLQKENIIDESGMPKERFSAEFPKEGPSILRIQQVVRGDSAAYFCASSPPLGGAEAFFGQGTRLTVV.

The chain recombines TRBV25-1 with TRBJ2-3, with TRBD1 as a possible D gene (6 bases). CDR3 length equals 14 residues. The germline V and J ends were trimmed by 6 bases and 4 bases, with 14 bases remaining between them. Germline V gives CDR1 MGHDK, CDR2 SYGVNS. DNA for the CDR3: TGTGCCAGCAGGAGGGGGATCGGCTCAGATACGCAGTATTTT. Translation: CASRRGIGSDTQYF.

Here the CDR3 DNA reads TGCGCCAGCAGCCAAGACGTGACAGGGGCATATGGCTACACCTTC. Protein product: CASSQDVTGAYGYTF. The V gene is TRBV4-1, the J gene TRBJ1-2; 8 positions agree with TRBD1. This CDR3 region has 15 residues. Germline V gene lookup returns CDR1 MGHRA and CDR2 YSYEKL. Losses at the gene ends were 0 bases for V and 5 bases for J; bases not matched to a gene: 5.

The rearrangement links TRBV18 to TRBJ2-2, with a possible D match to TRBD2 (6 bases). V lost 1 base and J lost 4, with 10 bases in between. CDR3 length: 15 amino acids. Per the germline V gene, CDR1 is KGHSH and CDR2 is LQKENI. The CDR3 spells CASSPLADSTGELFF. Here the CDR3 DNA reads TGTGCCAGCTCACCACTAGCGGACTCCACCGGGGAGCTGTTTTTT.

This sequence joins TRBV9 and TRBJ2-2; D is uncertain. The CDR3 totals 18 residues. Germline loops: CDR1 SGDLS, CDR2 YYNGEE. The V and J ends lost 0 bases and 1 base respectively, with 16 bases between them. DNA for the CDR3: TGTGCCAGCAGCGTAGACCAGGCAGGCCCAATGAACACCGGGGAGCTGTTTTTT. Protein product: CASSVDQAGPMNTGELFF.